This is a list of T cell receptor beta chains from one sample in a study of T cell responses to AZD1222 COVID-19 vaccine. Libraries were prepared by immunoSEQ multiplex PCR; TCRdb keeps only in-frame clonotypes and omits some of them. The repertoire holds around 110,000 clones, with about 90% as singletons. The material sequenced was peripheral blood, taken 28 days after the second AZD1222 dose. The receptors shown here come from an adult who received the AZD1222 COVID-19 vaccine. The CDR3 runs from the conserved cysteine through the conserved F or W. The D gene is left open where the match is weak. Only part of the rows carry a size: once, few, many, or a class if the clone is expanded.

TRBJ2-7 NA TRBV6-5 TRBD2 TGTGCCAGCAGTCAAAACGGACTAGCGGCTTACGAGCAGTACTTC CASSQNGLAAYEQYF
TRBJ1-4 NA TRBV2 TRBD1 TGTGCCAGCAGTCGCACCGGGACAGGGAGTGAAAAACTGTTTTTT CASSRTGTGSEKLFF
TRBJ2-7 NA TRBV7-8 NA TGTGCCAGCAGCGACTCAGGGAACGAGCAGTACTTC CASSDSGNEQYF
TRBJ1-6 NA TRBV7-9 TRBD1 TGTGCCAGCAGCCACCCCGGGACAGGGATTTCACCCCTCCACTTT CASSHPGTGISPLHF
TRBJ1-4 NA TRBV19 TRBD1 TGTGCCAGTAGTGGCCGTGACAGGGGGCGTTTTGAAAAACTGTTTTTT CASSGRDRGRFEKLFF
TRBJ2-7 NA TRBV5-1 NA TGCGCCAGCAGCCTGCTTGGTGACGAGCAGTACTTC CASSLLGDEQYF
TRBJ2-3 once TRBV11-3 TRBD1 TGTGCCAGCAGCATAGGGGACAGGGGGAGCACAGATACGCAGTATTTT CASSIGDRGSTDTQYF
TRBJ1-5 NA TRBV5-1 NA TGCGCCAGCAGCTTGGGGCCGACAGGCGTCGGCAATCAGCCCCAGCATTTT CASSLGPTGVGNQPQHF
TRBJ2-2 NA TRBV23-1 TRBD1 TGCGCCAGCAGTCCAAGAGGTGACAGGGGGCCCACCGGGGAGCTGTTTTTT CASSPRGDRGPTGELFF
TRBJ2-7 NA TRBV7-9 NA TGTGCCAGCAGTGGGGGGACGCAGTACTTC CASSGGTQYF
TRBJ2-7 NA TRBV10-1 TRBD2 TGCGCCAGCCCTGCCGCGGGGGGCCGCTCCTACGAGCAGTACTTC CASPAAGGRSYEQYF
TRBJ1-1 NA TRBV5-6 TRBD1 TGTGCCAGCAGCTTCTCCGGGACAGTAGAAGCTTTCTTT CASSFSGTVEAFF
TRBJ1-6 NA TRBV2 NA TGTGCCAGCAGTGTACAGGGTGGTTCACCCCTCCACTTT CASSVQGGSPLHF
TRBJ1-6 NA TRBV9 NA TGTGCCAGCAGCCAGCGAAGTGCGGGGAGAAATAATTCACCCCTCCACTTT CASSQRSAGRNNSPLHF
TRBJ1-3 once TRBV9 NA TGTGCCAGCAGCGTAGCAGGGACTGGAAACACCATATATTTT CASSVAGTGNTIYF
TRBJ2-5 NA TRBV6-5 TRBD1 TGTGCCAGCAGGGTACAGGGGGACCAAGAGACCCAGTACTTC CASRVQGDQETQYF
TRBJ2-5 NA TRBV7-2 NA TGTGCCAGCAGCTTAGGCAGGAATACAGTTGAGACCCAGTACTTC CASSLGRNTVETQYF
TRBJ2-2 NA TRBV24-1 TRBD2 TGTGCCACCAGTGCCCGGGACTACCCGAACACCGGGGAGCTGTTTTTT CATSARDYPNTGELFF
TRBJ2-7 few TRBV18 NA TGTGCCAGCTCACCAAGGGGGGACCACGAGCAGTACTTC CASSPRGDHEQYF
TRBJ2-1 NA TRBV3-1/TRBV3-2 TRBD1 TGTGCCAGCAGCCAAGAGGACAGGGGGCGGTACAATGAGCAGTTCTTC CASSQEDRGRYNEQFF
TRBJ1-5 NA TRBV4-3 TRBD1 TGCGCCAGCAGCCAAGAACGGGGGACAGATTTTAGCAATCAGCCCCAGCATTTT CASSQERGTDFSNQPQHF
TRBJ2-7 few TRBV11-2 NA TGTGCCAGCAGCTTAGGACACGTCTACGAGCAGTACTTC CASSLGHVYEQYF
TRBJ1-1 NA TRBV19 NA TGTGCCAGTAGTATAAGCAGGGGCCCGGGGACTGAAGCTTTCTTT CASSISRGPGTEAFF
TRBJ1-2 NA TRBV30 NA TGTGCCTGGAATCCCTCGGCGGGGCCTAACTATGGCTACACCTTC CAWNPSAGPNYGYTF
TRBJ2-3 NA TRBV13 TRBD1 TGTGCCAGCAGCTTAGCGCAGGGGGCGCTGGATACGCAGTATTTT CASSLAQGALDTQYF
TRBJ1-5 NA TRBV3-1/TRBV3-2 NA TGTGCCAGCAGCCATGGACTGGCTGGCAATCAGCCCCAGCATTTT CASSHGLAGNQPQHF
TRBJ2-3 once TRBV7-6 NA TGTGCCAGCAGCAGAAACAACGCAGATACGCAGTATTTT CASSRNNADTQYF
TRBJ1-2 NA TRBV7-9 NA TGTGCCAGCAGCTTCGGGGGACATCAGTCCGATGGCTACACCTTC CASSFGGHQSDGYTF
TRBJ2-1 NA TRBV5-1 NA TGCGCCAGCAGCTTAACTAGTCCACCCTATGAGCAGTTCTTC CASSLTSPPYEQFF
TRBJ1-1 NA TRBV29-1 TRBD1 TGCAGCGTTGGAGGGGGACAGGGGAGCACTGAAGCTTTCTTT CSVGGGQGSTEAFF
TRBJ1-5 NA TRBV19 NA TGTGCCAGTAGTGGACTGAGGTATCAGCCCCAGCATTTT CASSGLRYQPQHF
TRBJ2-1 NA TRBV7-9 NA TGTGCCAGCACCCCCATTGAGCGCCGCTCCTACAATGAGCAGTTCTTC CASTPIERRSYNEQFF
TRBJ1-6 NA TRBV14 NA TGTGCCAGCAGCCTTGGGACGCGGGGTGGATCCCTCCACTTT CASSLGTRGGSLHF
TRBJ2-3 NA TRBV30 NA TGTGCCTGGAGCACACCGGGGGCGAGTCTTAGGGATACGCAGTATTTT CAWSTPGASLRDTQYF
TRBJ2-7 once TRBV19 NA TGTGCCAGTGCCCGGGGCAGCGAACCCTACGAGCAGTACTTC CASARGSEPYEQYF
TRBJ1-5 NA TRBV6-5 NA TGTGCCAGCATGGAAAGGCGGACAGTCAATCAGCCCCAGCATTTT CASMERRTVNQPQHF
TRBJ1-2 NA TRBV4-3 TRBD1 TGCGCCAGCAGCTCGGGACAGCCGACGGATGGCTACACCTTC CASSSGQPTDGYTF
TRBJ2-7 NA TRBV20-1 NA TGCAGTGCTGAGGGTCCCTACGAGCAGTACTTC CSAEGPYEQYF
TRBJ2-7 NA TRBV7-9 NA TGTGCCAGCAGCCATCCTACACGGACGGGGGCCTACGAGCAGTACTTC CASSHPTRTGAYEQYF
TRBJ1-2 NA TRBV19 NA TGTGCCAGTAGTATAGGAAGATCTTTGGGCTACACCTTC CASSIGRSLGYTF
TRBJ2-1 NA TRBV4-1 NA TGCGCCAGCAGCCGCATCGGACTTCCGATGTACAATGAGCAGTTCTTC CASSRIGLPMYNEQFF
TRBJ1-1 NA TRBV6-2/TRBV6-3 NA TGTGCCAGCAGTTACCCCCCGGGCCGGATGATGAACACTGAAGCTTTCTTT CASSYPPGRMMNTEAFF